The 10 T cell receptor beta chains below all came from one sample that was sequenced in a study of neurological immune-mediated disorders (dated by TCRdb to the late 2010s). Library generation was performed with 5' RACE. These reads were obtained on an Illumina HiSeq 2500. TCRdb reanalyzed the raw reads on its own, using fastp at Q25 for trimming and MiXCR for clone calling, and kept in-frame beta chains. Each record represents a unique CDR3 protein, reported with the most common genes and DNA among its rows. The sample table records approximately 58,000 distinct CDR3 sequences; roughly an eighth of these occur just once. In total, the top ten clones hold less than 2% of the sample. The specimen was PBMCs. These receptors originate from a man aged 55 to 69 in good health.

This clonotype was seen repeatedly, ten times or more. V and J are TRBV7-2 and TRBJ1-5; D uncertain. Germline loops: CDR1 SGHTA, CDR2 FQGNSA. Trimming stripped 3 bases from V and 10 bases from J, with 10 bases between. The CDR3 contains 12 residues. CDR3 protein: CASSFGPNPQHF. CDR3 bases: TGTGCCAGCAGCTTCGGGCCCAATCCCCAGCATTTT.

This clonotype was seen ten or more times. The chain couples TRBV6-2 or TRBV6-3 to TRBJ1-2; perhaps TRBD1 as D (5 bases). The CDR3 is 13 amino acids. CDR1 and CDR2 from the germline V gene are MNHEY and SVGEGT. Deletions cut 3 bases from V and 8 bases from J, with 13 bases between. The CDR3 sequence is CASSYRGGDGYTF. The CDR3 DNA is TGTGCCAGCAGTTATCGCGGGGGGGACGGCTACACCTTC.

Ten or more counts support this clonotype. V and J are TRBV5-6 and TRBJ1-5; D remains unclear. With 0 bases removed from V and 3 bases from J, the gap between germline ends came to 10 bases. In germline, CDR1 is SGHDT, CDR2 YYEEEE. The CDR3 is 15 amino acids. In nucleotides, the CDR3 is TGTGCCAGCAGCTTGGTCGGTGGGGACAATCAGCCCCAGCATTTT. Its protein is CASSLVGGDNQPQHF. Looking up the rest from reference TRBV5-6 and TRBJ1-5 gives the full variable domain: DAGVTQSPTHLIKTRGQQVTLRCSPKSGHDTVSWYQQALGQGPQFIFQYYEEEERQRGNFPDRFSGHQFPNYSSELNVNALLLGDSALYLCASSLVGGDNQPQHFGDGTRLSIL.

A remark on this clonotype: A much larger clone is a single base away; this may be a read error. This rearrangement joins TRBV18 to TRBJ1-6, with 9 bases that match TRBD1. From germline, CDR1 is KGHSH and CDR2 LQKENI. CDR3 length equals 15 residues. For the CDR3, the DNA is TGTGACAGCTCACCCAGGACAGGGGAGGATTCACCCCTCCACTTT. Translating gives CDSSPRTGEDSPLHF.

J is TRBJ2-7 and V is TRBV6-5, with TRBD1 matching over 8 bases. The CDR3 extends over 18 amino acids. Germline-derived CDR1 and CDR2 are MNHEY and SVGAGI. Trimming took 4 bases from V and 0 from J; bases not matched to a gene: 14. CDR3 nucleotides: TGTGCCAGCAGTTTGTACCACCCGACAGGGGCGAGCTCCTACGAGCAGTACTTC. The encoded protein is CASSLYHPTGASSYEQYF.

This clonotype has a count of ten or more. This rearrangement joins TRBV20-1 to TRBJ1-1, with D tentatively TRBD1 (5 bases). Germline-derived CDR1 and CDR2 are DFQATT and SNEGSKA (reference sequence). CDR3 length equals 14 residues. Trimming removed 0 bases from V and 11 bases from J, with 19 bases in between. The CDR3 here is CSARDRRGGTTAFF. As DNA, the CDR3 is TGCAGTGCTAGAGACCGTCGGGGGGGAACGACGGCTTTCTTT.

In this sample, this clonotype turned up many times. A much larger clone lies one base from this, so it may be a read error. The chain uses TRBV20-1 and TRBJ2-7; weak D call: TRBD1 (5 bases). Germline loops: CDR1 DFQATT, CDR2 SNEGSKA (reference sequence). This CDR3 is 12 amino acids long. V lost 7 bases to trimming and J lost 4 bases, with 14 bases between them. The CDR3 protein is CSGDSEIYEQYF. The DNA for the CDR3 is TGCAGTGGTGACAGTGAAATTTACGAGCAGTACTTC.

Ten or more counts support this clonotype. The chain recombines TRBV20-1 with TRBJ1-2; 8 nucleotides align to TRBD1. Germline assignment: CDR1 DFQATT and CDR2 SNEGSKA (reference sequence). Trimming took 3 bases from V and 4 from J; bases not matched to a gene: 4. The CDR3 spans 13 residues. This CDR3 reads CSARDTGGYGYTF. The CDR3 region has the DNA TGCAGTGCTAGGGATACAGGGGGCTATGGCTACACCTTC.

This clonotype has ten or more counts. V and J are TRBV7-2 and TRBJ1-6; TRBD1 agrees at 7 bases. In germline, CDR1 is SGHTA, CDR2 FQGNSA. This CDR3 comprises 15 residues. V lost 5 bases to trimming and J lost 7 bases; unmatched junction nucleotides: 8. The CDR3 nucleotides are TGTGCCAGCAGCGCTAGACAGGGCACGAATTCACCCCTCCACTTT. Translating gives CASSARQGTNSPLHF.

This clonotype was detected many times. The genes are TRBV24-1 and TRBJ1-5; TRBD1 agrees at 7 bases. Germline CDR1 KGHDR, CDR2 SFDVKD. V dropped 4 bases and J dropped 9; count of bases not matched to a gene: 2. The CDR3 sequence is 12 residues long. The CDR3: CATSENRGPQHF. The CDR3 DNA reads TGTGCCACCAGTGAGAACAGGGGGCCCCAGCATTTT.